This TCR beta chain stems from a study of blood T cell repertoires in COVID-19. This CDR3 contains 15 residues. The V gene's germline CDR1 is SGHTA and CDR2 FQGNSA. V shed 2 bases, J shed 9 bases, and the junction held 7 bases outside the gene matches. Repertoires were generated with immunoSEQ multiplex PCR, while TCRdb's copy carries only in-frame clones and drops some. This repertoire shows roughly 53,000 clones, approximately 80% found once; its top ten account for around 15%. This clone came up a few times. J is TRBJ2-1 and V is TRBV7-2; 10 bases line up with TRBD2. The sequence came from a human donor in a cohort sampled during active COVID-19. The sequencing input was peripheral blood. The CDR3 sequence: CASSLSGGAILEQFF. In DNA form, the CDR3 reads TGTGCCAGCAGCTTAAGCGGGGGGGCGATTCTTGAGCAGTTCTTC.